This T cell receptor (beta chain) was sequenced during a study of blood T cells in healthy people across ages. The table lists this clonotype with a count of one. Antigen unknown. The sample providers were healthy Caucasian people from Russia, aged about 6 to 90. Trimming removed 6 bases from V and 8 bases from J, with 13 bases in between. The CDR3 has 12 residues. Per germline, CDR1 SNHLY and CDR2 FYNNEI. For the second PCR, which ran for roughly 6 to 11 cycles, a sample-barcoded 5' primer and a J-beta primer mix were used. TCRdb processed the 5' RACE reads anew with MiXCR; each CDR3 protein has one entry. The repertoire holds some 1.5 million distinct CDR3 sequences, with 35% to 45% as singletons. Findings and limits, study-wide: Aged donors had fewer naive CD4+ cells and lower diversity than long-lived donors.

The V gene is TRBV2, the J gene TRBJ1-1, with D tentatively TRBD1 (5 bases). This clonotype was obtained from a woman between 18 and 29 years old in good health. Material for sequencing was blood. This CDR3 is CASRERQKEAFF. For the CDR3, the DNA is TGTGCCAGCAGAGAACGACAGAAAGAAGCTTTCTTT.